The T cell receptor beta chain described here comes from a study of T cell changes during pregnancy in multiple sclerosis. The CDR3 spans 16 residues. J lost 9 bases, V lost 6 bases, and 13 bases had no gene match. From germline, CDR1 is MNHNY and CDR2 SVGAGI (reference sequence). The method was immunoSEQ multiplex PCR; TCRdb's version includes in-frame clones alone and lacks a portion of them. The data hold 60,000 to 75,000 clones, with about 90% observed a single time. This clonotype originated in a female donor in good health, enrolled as a control in a pregnancy study. The chain is built from TRBV6-6 and TRBJ1-6, with 8 bases identical to TRBD1. The sequencing here drew on peripheral blood, taken in the second trimester of pregnancy. CDR3 sequence: CASSQSAGGDGSPLHF. CDR3 DNA: TGTGCCAGCAGCCAATCGGCAGGGGGCGATGGTTCACCCCTCCACTTT.